This T cell receptor (beta chain) derives from a study of T cell responses to AZD1222 COVID-19 vaccine. Study-wide context: Second doses were pooled across both intervals (about 4 or about 12 weeks). Study observations and caveats: Females outnumbered males among donors, who were mostly white British; clonal diversity was possibly underestimated. Sampling that yielded the repertoires occurred only after the peak T cell response. The number of AZD1222 recipients seropositive at baseline was only five to seven.

Regarding this clone: Its cognate antigen is unknown.

The length of the CDR3 is 16 residues. The ends lost 4 bases at V and 4 bases at J; junction bases unmatched: 7. Germline loops: CDR1 SGHRS, CDR2 YFSETQ. Method: immunoSEQ multiplex PCR; TCRdb's copy keeps in-frame clones and lacks some. The table shows about 94,000 clones, with roughly 90% occurring only once. This sample comprised peripheral blood, obtained on day 0 of AZD1222 vaccination. The V and J genes are TRBV5-1 and TRBJ1-3; 11 bases align to TRBD1. The TCR originated in an adult in good health. CDR3 nucleotide sequence: TGCGCCAGCAGCCTTGGACAGGGGGCATCCGGAAACACCATATATTTT. Amino acid sequence: CASSLGQGASGNTIYF.